This TCR beta chain was identified during a study of immune cell composition in non-small cell lung cancer. Across the whole study: Most cases were lung adenocarcinoma or squamous cell carcinoma. Findings and limits, study-wide: In adenocarcinoma, maximal tumour-associated clone frequency tracked TIL tumour reactivity. Clones >0.5% enriched in tumour were rarer in adenocarcinoma (33%) than squamous (around 75%).

Profiled with immunoSEQ multiplex PCR; TCRdb holds only in-frame clones, not every one. The sample has some 13,000 clones, approximately 70% seen once; the top ten hold approximately 14%. This clone was seen more than once but under ten times. Antigen: not known. V shed 4 bases and J 3 bases; nucleotides not matched to a gene: 5. The CDR3 is made up of 15 amino acids. The germline gives CDR1 MGHRA, CDR2 YSYEKL. The TCR originated in a human donor with non-small cell lung cancer. Sequenced sample: lung tumor tissue. The V and J genes are TRBV4-1 and TRBJ2-7, with 11 bases fitting TRBD2. CDR3 in amino acids: CASSPTSGGLYEQYF. DNA of the CDR3: TGCGCCAGCAGCCCTACTAGCGGGGGACTCTACGAGCAGTACTTC.